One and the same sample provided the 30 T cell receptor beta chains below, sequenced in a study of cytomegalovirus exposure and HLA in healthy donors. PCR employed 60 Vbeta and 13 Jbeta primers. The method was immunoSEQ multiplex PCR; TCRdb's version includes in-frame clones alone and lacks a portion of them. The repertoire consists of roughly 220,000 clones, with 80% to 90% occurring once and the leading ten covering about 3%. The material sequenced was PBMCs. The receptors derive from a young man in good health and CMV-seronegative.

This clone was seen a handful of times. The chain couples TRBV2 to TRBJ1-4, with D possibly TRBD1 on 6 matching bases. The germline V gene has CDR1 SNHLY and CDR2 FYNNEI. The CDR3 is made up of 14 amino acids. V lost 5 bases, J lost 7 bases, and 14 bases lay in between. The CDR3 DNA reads TGTGCCAGCAGTATGGGACAAAGACGTGAAAAACTGTTTTTT. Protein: CASSMGQRREKLFF.

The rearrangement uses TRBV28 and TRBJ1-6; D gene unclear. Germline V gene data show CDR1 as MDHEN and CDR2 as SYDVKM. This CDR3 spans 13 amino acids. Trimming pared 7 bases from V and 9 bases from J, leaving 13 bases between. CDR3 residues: CASTPRGGSPLHF. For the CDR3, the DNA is TGTGCCAGCACCCCCCGGGGTGGTTCACCCCTCCACTTT.

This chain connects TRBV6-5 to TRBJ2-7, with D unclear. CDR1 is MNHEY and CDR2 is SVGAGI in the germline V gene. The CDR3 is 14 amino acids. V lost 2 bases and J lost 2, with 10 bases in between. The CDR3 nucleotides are TGTGCCAGCAGTTACGCCTACCCGCCCTACGAGCAGTACTTC. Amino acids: CASSYAYPPYEQYF.

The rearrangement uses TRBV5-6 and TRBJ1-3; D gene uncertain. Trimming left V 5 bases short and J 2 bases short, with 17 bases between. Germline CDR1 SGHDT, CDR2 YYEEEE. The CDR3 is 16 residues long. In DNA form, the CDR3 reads TGTGCCAGCAGTCCGGGAGACCTCTCCCCTGGAAACACCATATATTTT. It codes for CASSPGDLSPGNTIYF.

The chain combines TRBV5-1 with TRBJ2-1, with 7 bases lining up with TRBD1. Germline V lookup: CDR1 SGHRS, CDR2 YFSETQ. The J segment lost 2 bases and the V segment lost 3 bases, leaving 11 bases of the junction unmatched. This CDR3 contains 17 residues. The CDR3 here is CASSYPPTGVPYNEQFF. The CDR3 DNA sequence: TGCGCCAGCAGCTACCCTCCTACAGGGGTGCCCTACAATGAGCAGTTCTTC.

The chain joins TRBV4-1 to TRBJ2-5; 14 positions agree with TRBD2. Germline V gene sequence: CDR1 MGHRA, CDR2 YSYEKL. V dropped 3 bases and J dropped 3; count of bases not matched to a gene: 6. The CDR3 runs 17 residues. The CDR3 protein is CASSQGGLAGEEETQYF. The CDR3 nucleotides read TGCGCCAGCAGCCAGGGGGGACTAGCGGGGGAGGAAGAGACCCAGTACTTC.

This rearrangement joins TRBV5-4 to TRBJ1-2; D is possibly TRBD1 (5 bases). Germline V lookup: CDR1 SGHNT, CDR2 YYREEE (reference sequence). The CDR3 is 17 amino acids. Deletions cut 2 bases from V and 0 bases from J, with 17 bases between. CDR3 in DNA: TGTGCCAGCAGCTTAAGGACCGGGACTGTACCTAACTATGGCTACACCTTC. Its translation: CASSLRTGTVPNYGYTF.

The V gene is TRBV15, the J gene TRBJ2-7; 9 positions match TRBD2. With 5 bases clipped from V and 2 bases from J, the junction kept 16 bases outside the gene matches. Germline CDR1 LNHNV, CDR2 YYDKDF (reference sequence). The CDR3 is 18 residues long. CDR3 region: CATSPRGLAGGPPYEQYF. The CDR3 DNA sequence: TGTGCCACCAGCCCCCGGGGACTAGCCGGGGGACCGCCCTACGAGCAGTACTTC.

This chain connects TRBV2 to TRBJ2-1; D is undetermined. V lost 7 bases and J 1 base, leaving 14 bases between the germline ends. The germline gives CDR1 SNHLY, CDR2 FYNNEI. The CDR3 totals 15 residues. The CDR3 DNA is TGTGCCAGCACTATAAATTGGGCTTCCTACAATGAGCAGTTCTTC. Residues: CASTINWASYNEQFF.

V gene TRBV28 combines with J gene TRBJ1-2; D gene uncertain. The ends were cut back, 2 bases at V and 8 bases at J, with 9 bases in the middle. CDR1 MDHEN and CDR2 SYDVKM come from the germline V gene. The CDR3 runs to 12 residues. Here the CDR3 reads CASSLAGSGYTF. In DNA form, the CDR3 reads TGTGCCAGCAGTTTAGCGGGGAGCGGCTACACCTTC.

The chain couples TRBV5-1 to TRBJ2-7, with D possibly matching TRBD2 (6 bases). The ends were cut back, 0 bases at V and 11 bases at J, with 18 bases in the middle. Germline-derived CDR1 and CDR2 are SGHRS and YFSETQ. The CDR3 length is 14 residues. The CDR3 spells CASSLEGSDPGEYF. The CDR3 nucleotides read TGCGCCAGCAGCTTGGAAGGGTCGGACCCGGGGGAGTACTTC. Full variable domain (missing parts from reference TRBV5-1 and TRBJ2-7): KAGVTQTPRYLIKTRGQQVTLSCSPISGHRSVSWYQQTPGQGLQFLFEYFSETQRNKGNFPGRFSGRQFSNSRSEMNVSTLELGDSALYLCASSLEGSDPGEYFGPGTRLTVT.

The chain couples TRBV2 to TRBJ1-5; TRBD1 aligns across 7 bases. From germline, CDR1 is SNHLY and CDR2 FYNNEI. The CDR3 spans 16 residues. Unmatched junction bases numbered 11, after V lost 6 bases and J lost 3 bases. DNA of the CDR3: TGTGCCAGCAGCCGACAGGGATTTGATGACAATCAGCCCCAGCATTTT. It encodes CASSRQGFDDNQPQHF.

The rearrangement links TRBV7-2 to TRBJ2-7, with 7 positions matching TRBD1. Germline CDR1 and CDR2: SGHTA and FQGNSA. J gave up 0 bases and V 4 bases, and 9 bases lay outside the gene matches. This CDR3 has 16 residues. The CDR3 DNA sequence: TGTGCCAGCAGCTCTAGACTCGGGACAGACTCCTACGAGCAGTACTTC. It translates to CASSSRLGTDSYEQYF.

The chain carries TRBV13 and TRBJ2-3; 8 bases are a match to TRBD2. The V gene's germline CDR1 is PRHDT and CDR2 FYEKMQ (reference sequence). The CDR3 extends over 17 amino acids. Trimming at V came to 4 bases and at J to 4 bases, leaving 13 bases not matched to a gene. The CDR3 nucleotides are TGTGCCAGCAGCTCCCGGCGTACGGGGGGGGCAGCAGATACGCAGTATTTT. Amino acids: CASSSRRTGGAADTQYF.

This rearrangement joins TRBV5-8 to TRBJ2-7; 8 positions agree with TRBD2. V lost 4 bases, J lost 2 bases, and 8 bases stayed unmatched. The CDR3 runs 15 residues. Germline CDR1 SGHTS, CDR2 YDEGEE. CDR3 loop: CASSPRGAGAYEQYF. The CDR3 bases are TGTGCCAGCAGCCCCCGGGGAGCGGGGGCCTACGAGCAGTACTTC.

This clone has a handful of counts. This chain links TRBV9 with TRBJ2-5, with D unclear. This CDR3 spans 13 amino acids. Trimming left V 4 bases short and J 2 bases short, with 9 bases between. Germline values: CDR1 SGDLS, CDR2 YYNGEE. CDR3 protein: CASSMTGQETQYF. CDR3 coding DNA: TGTGCCAGCAGCATGACTGGTCAAGAGACCCAGTACTTC.

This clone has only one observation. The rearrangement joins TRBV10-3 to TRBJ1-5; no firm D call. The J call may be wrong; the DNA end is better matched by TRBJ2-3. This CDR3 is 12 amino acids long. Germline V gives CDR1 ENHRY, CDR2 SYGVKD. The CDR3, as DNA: TGTGCCATCAGTGAGTCGAATAATGGTCAGTATTTT. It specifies CAISESNNGQYF.

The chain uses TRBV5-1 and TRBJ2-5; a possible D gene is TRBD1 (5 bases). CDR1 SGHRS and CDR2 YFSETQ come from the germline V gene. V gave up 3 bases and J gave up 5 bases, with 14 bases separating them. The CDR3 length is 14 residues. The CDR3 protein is CASSSGSFSETQYF. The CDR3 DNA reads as TGCGCCAGCAGCTCAGGGTCTTTTAGCGAGACCCAGTACTTC.

The DNA of the CDR3 is TGTGCCAGCAGCGCCCCTGCGGGTGCCGACTATGGCTACACCTTC. Its translation: CASSAPAGADYGYTF. This chain joins TRBV5-4 and TRBJ1-2, with D unresolved. V gave up 4 bases and J gave up 3 bases, with 16 bases separating them. CDR1 is SGHNT and CDR2 is YYREEE in the germline V gene (reference sequence). The CDR3 totals 15 residues.

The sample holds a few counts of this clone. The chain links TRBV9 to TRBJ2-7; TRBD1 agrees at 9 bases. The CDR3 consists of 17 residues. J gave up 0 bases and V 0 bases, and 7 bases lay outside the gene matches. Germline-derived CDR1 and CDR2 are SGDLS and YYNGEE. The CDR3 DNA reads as TGTGCCAGCAGCGTAGCTCCTGGGACAGGGAGCTCCTACGAGCAGTACTTC. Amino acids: CASSVAPGTGSSYEQYF.

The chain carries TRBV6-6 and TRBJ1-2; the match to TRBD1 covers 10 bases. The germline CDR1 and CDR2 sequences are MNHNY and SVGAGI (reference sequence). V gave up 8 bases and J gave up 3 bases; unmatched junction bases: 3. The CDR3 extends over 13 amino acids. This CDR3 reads CASSTGGDYGYTF. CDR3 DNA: TGTGCCAGCTCGACAGGGGGCGACTATGGCTACACCTTC.

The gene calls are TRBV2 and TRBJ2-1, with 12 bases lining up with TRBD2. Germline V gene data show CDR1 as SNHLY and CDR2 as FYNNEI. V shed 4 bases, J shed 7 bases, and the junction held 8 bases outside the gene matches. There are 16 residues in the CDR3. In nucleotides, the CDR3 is TGTGCCAGCAGTGGGAGGCTAGCGGGGGGGGGTAATGAGCAGTTCTTC. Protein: CASSGRLAGGGNEQFF.

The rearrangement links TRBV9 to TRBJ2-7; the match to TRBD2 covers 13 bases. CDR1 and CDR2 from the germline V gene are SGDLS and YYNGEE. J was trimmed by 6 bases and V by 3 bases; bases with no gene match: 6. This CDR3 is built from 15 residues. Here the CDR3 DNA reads TGTGCCAGCAGCGCCACTAGCGGGGGGGCCGTCGAGCAGTACTTC. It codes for CASSATSGGAVEQYF.

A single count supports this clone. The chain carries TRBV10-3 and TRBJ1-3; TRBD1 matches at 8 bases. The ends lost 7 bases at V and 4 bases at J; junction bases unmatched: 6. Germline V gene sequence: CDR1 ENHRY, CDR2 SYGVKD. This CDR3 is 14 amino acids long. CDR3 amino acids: CAINTGTGGNTIYF. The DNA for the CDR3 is TGTGCCATCAATACCGGGACAGGAGGAAACACCATATATTTT.

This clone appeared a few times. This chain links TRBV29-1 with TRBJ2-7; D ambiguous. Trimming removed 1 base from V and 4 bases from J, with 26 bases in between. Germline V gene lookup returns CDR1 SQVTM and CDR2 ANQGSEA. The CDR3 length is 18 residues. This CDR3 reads CSVEVAQHSPLFQYEQYF. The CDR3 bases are TGCAGCGTTGAAGTAGCCCAACATTCCCCCCTATTCCAATACGAGCAGTACTTC.

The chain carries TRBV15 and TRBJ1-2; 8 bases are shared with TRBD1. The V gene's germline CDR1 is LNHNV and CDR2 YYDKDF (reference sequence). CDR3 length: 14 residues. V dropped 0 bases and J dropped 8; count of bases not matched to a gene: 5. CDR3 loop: CATSRDHRGEGYTF. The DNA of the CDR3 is TGTGCCACCAGCAGAGATCACAGGGGGGAAGGCTACACCTTC.

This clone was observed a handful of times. The CDR3 loop reads CASSVTETGNYGYTF. The CDR3 coding sequence is TGTGCCAGCAGCGTAACCGAGACAGGTAATTATGGCTACACCTTC. V gene TRBV9 combines with J gene TRBJ1-2; D is possibly TRBD1 (6 bases). The V end lost 1 base, the J end lost 5 bases, and 15 bases lay between the germline ends. CDR3 size: 15 residues. Germline V gene lookup returns CDR1 SGDLS and CDR2 YYNGEE. Full variable domain (rest looked up from reference TRBV9 and TRBJ1-2): DSGVTQTPKHLITATGQRVTLRCSPRSGDLSVYWYQQSLDQGLQFLIQYYNGEERAKGNILERFSAQQFPDLHSELNLSSLELGDSALYFCASSVTETGNYGYTFGSGTRLTVV.

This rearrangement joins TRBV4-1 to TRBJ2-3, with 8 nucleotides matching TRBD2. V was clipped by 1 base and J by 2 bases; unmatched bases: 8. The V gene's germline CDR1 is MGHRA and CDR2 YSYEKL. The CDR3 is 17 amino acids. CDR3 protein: CASSQVLAGFFTDTQYF. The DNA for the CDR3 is TGCGCCAGCAGCCAAGTGCTAGCGGGTTTTTTCACAGATACGCAGTATTTT.

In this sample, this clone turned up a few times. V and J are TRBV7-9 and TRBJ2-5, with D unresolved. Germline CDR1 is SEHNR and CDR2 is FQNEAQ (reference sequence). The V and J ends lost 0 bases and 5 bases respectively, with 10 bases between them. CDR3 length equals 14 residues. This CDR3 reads CASSLAAARETQYF. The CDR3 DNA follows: TGTGCCAGCAGCTTAGCGGCAGCGAGGGAGACCCAGTACTTC.

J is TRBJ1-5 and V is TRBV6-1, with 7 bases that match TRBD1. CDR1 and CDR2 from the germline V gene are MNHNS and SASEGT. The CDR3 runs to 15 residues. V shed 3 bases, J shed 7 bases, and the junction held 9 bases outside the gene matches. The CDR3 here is CASSEAGGSYQPQHF. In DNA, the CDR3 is TGTGCCAGCAGTGAGGCAGGGGGTTCATACCAGCCCCAGCATTTT.